This passage covers 10 T cell receptor beta chains from one sample sequenced in a study of early T cells in non-severe SARS-CoV-2 infection (dated by TCRdb to the early 2020s). The method behind the library was 5' RACE. Sequencing was performed on a NextSeq 500. TCRdb applied fastp at Q25 and MiXCR to the public reads, then kept only in-frame beta chains. A single entry per CDR3 protein holds the most common genes and DNA from its merged rows. Within this sample are roughly 40,000 distinct CDR3 sequences, with roughly 7.1% of them counted one time only. The ten largest account for roughly 4.7% of the sample. The sequencing input was whole blood. The receptors stem from an adult who was a healthcare worker with PCR-confirmed SARS-CoV-2 infection or an uninfected control (not recorded which).

This chain links TRBV9 with TRBJ2-7; D could derive from TRBD1 or TRBD2 (5 bases each). This CDR3 contains 15 residues. Germline assignment: CDR1 SGDLS and CDR2 YYNGEE. Trimming removed 0 bases at V and 2 bases at J, with 12 bases between. CDR3 sequence reads: CASSVEGSFPYEQYF. The DNA for the CDR3 is TGTGCCAGCAGCGTAGAGGGGAGTTTCCCCTACGAGCAGTACTTC.

This clonotype was observed a few times. The chain joins TRBV20-1 to TRBJ1-5; D might be TRBD1 (5 bases). The V gene's germline CDR1 is DFQATT and CDR2 SNEGSKA (reference sequence). CDR3 size: 14 residues. The V end was cut by 6 bases, the J end by 4 bases, with 16 bases between. CDR3 DNA: TGCAGTGCCGCGGGGACCGATTCGAATCAGCCCCAGCATTTT. It translates to CSAAGTDSNQPQHF.

The genes are TRBV4-2 and TRBJ2-7; D possibly matches TRBD1 or TRBD2 (5 bases each). The V end was cut by 1 base, the J end by 5 bases, with 12 bases between. The CDR3 runs to 14 residues. Germline V CDR1 and CDR2: LGHNA, YNFKEQ. The CDR3 DNA follows: TGTGCCAGCAGCCAAGGGCAGGGACGTGACGAGCAGTACTTC. This codes for CASSQGQGRDEQYF.

This clonotype was counted many times. For the CDR3, the DNA is TGTGCCAGTACGGAACAAGATACGCAGTATTTT. Translation: CASTEQDTQYF. The chain joins TRBV18 to TRBJ2-3, with D unresolved. There are 11 residues in the CDR3. The V gene's germline CDR1 is KGHSH and CDR2 LQKENI. V lost 9 bases and J 5 bases, leaving 9 bases between the germline ends.

This clonotype was detected ten times or more. The rearrangement joins TRBV5-1 to TRBJ1-2; D possibly corresponds to TRBD1 (5 bases). Germline values: CDR1 SGHRS, CDR2 YFSETQ. V lost 0 bases and J lost 4, with 10 bases in between. The CDR3 has 14 residues. The DNA of the CDR3 is TGCGCCAGCAGCTTGGCCCCCGGGGGCTATGGCTACACCTTC. Protein sequence: CASSLAPGGYGYTF.

In its sample, this clonotype was seen many times. This chain uses TRBV6-6 with TRBJ1-2, with a weak D call TRBD1 (6 bases). The CDR3 has 14 residues. V gave up 7 bases and J gave up 0 bases, with 12 bases separating them. The germline CDR1 and CDR2 sequences are MNHNY and SVGAGI (reference sequence). In DNA, the CDR3 is TGTGCCAGCACTGACGGACAGTCTAACTATGGCTACACCTTC. Its translation is CASTDGQSNYGYTF.

By share, this clonotype counts as medium-sized. V gene TRBV20-1 combines with J gene TRBJ2-7; possibly TRBD2 for D (5 bases). This CDR3 region has 13 residues. Germline V lookup: CDR1 DFQATT, CDR2 SNEGSKA (reference sequence). V was shortened by 6 bases and J by 5 bases, with 17 bases between the two germline ends. The CDR3 reads CSAPEGPKNEQYF. The CDR3 bases are TGCAGTGCCCCCGAGGGTCCGAAAAACGAGCAGTACTTC.

The chain recombines TRBV5-1 with TRBJ1-1; no reliable D call. The germline CDR1 and CDR2 sequences are SGHRS and YFSETQ. The CDR3 runs to 14 residues. The germline V and J ends were trimmed by 3 bases and 2 bases, with 11 bases remaining between them. CDR3 in amino acids: CASSSTSSNTEAFF. CDR3 bases: TGCGCCAGCAGCTCTACAAGCAGTAACACTGAAGCTTTCTTT.

This clonotype has at least ten counts. The chain uses TRBV20-1 and TRBJ2-3; 8 nucleotides line up with TRBD2. Germline values: CDR1 DFQATT, CDR2 SNEGSKA (reference sequence). The CDR3 has 15 residues. The ends lost 0 bases at V and 2 bases at J; junction bases unmatched: 4. CDR3 DNA sequence: TGCAGTGCTAGAGATGTGCGGGGGGCCACAGATACGCAGTATTTT. It is translated as CSARDVRGATDTQYF.

The sample holds many counts of this clonotype. The chain links TRBV5-6 to TRBJ2-3; D possibly uses TRBD1 or TRBD2 (5 bases each). V lost 4 bases and J lost 13, with 13 bases in between. Germline CDR1 reads SGHDT; CDR2 reads YYEEEE. The CDR3 spans 11 residues. The CDR3 sequence is CASSVRGVEYF. In DNA, the CDR3 is TGTGCCAGCAGCGTAAGGGGAGTCGAGTATTTT. The full variable domain, its missing parts supplied by reference TRBV5-6 and TRBJ2-3, is DAGVTQSPTHLIKTRGQQVTLRCSPKSGHDTVSWYQQALGQGPQFIFQYYEEEERQRGNFPDRFSGHQFPNYSSELNVNALLLGDSALYLCASSVRGVEYFGPGTRLTVL.